Below, 8 T cell receptor beta chains from the same sample are listed, as sequenced in a study of T-cell memory formation after mild COVID-19. MiXCR was run by TCRdb on the 5' RACE reads, yielding one entry per CDR3 protein. The table includes 500,000 to 550,000 distinct CDR3 sequences, roughly 20% detected once. What was sequenced was PBMCs or a T cell subset sorted from them (not recorded which). Receptors were obtained from an adult woman who had mild COVID-19 (a few samples of this study predate the infection). Cell type and time point are not known.

This clonotype has ten or more counts. The chain couples TRBV12-3 or TRBV12-4 to TRBJ1-1, with D possibly matching TRBD1 (5 bases). The CDR3 sequence is 11 residues long. V lost 3 bases and J lost 11, with 10 bases in between. The CDR3 region has the DNA TGTGCCAGCAGTTTTGCCCGGGGGGCTTTCTTT. It is translated as CASSFARGAFF.

This clonotype occurred a few times. The V call is TRBV5-6, the J call TRBJ1-2; the D gene is possibly TRBD1 (6 bases). CDR3 length equals 15 residues. With 4 bases removed from V and 8 bases from J, the gap between germline ends came to 21 bases. Germline lookup yields CDR1 SGHDT and CDR2 YYEEEE. The CDR3 region is CASSDGQTGLRGYTF. The CDR3 DNA sequence: TGTGCCAGCAGCGACGGACAGACGGGTTTAAGGGGCTACACCTTC.

This clonotype was seen a few times. The chain carries TRBV6-1 and TRBJ2-3; TRBD2 agrees at 8 bases. V trimming: 4 bases; J trimming: 6 bases; junction bases outside the gene matches: 9. This CDR3 has 15 residues. Germline V gene lookup returns CDR1 MNHNS and CDR2 SASEGT. CDR3 amino acids: CASSAPSGQADTQYF. In DNA form, the CDR3 reads TGTGCCAGCAGTGCCCCTAGCGGGCAGGCGGATACGCAGTATTTT.

A few counts support this clonotype. This chain uses TRBV24-1 with TRBJ2-1, with 9 bases identical to TRBD1. V lost 2 bases to trimming and J lost 2 bases; unmatched junction nucleotides: 9. The germline CDR1 and CDR2 sequences are KGHDR and SFDVKD. The CDR3 extends over 18 amino acids. The chain's CDR3 is CATSDSWGTGTTYNEQFF. The CDR3 DNA sequence: TGTGCCACCAGTGATTCTTGGGGGACAGGGACTACCTACAATGAGCAGTTCTTC.

V is TRBV5-6 and J is TRBJ2-7; D gene ambiguous. V shed 2 bases and J shed 7 bases, with 7 bases lying between them. Germline V gene sequence: CDR1 SGHDT, CDR2 YYEEEE. The CDR3 is 11 residues long. The CDR3, as DNA: TGTGCCAGCAGCTTCCAACGAGAGCAGTACTTC. It is translated as CASSFQREQYF.

The chain combines TRBV29-1 with TRBJ2-1; no definite D call. Germline values: CDR1 SQVTM, CDR2 ANQGSEA. Trimming shortened V by 4 bases and J by 0 bases, and 7 bases separated the two germline ends. The CDR3 contains 13 residues. The CDR3 nucleotides read TGCAGCGTTGGGGTCCCCTCCTACAATGAGCAGTTCTTC. Its translation is CSVGVPSYNEQFF.

The table lists this clonotype with a few counts. CDR3 residues: CASSLVLDGTDTQYF. CDR3 bases: TGTGCCAGCAGCTTAGTTCTAGACGGCACAGATACGCAGTATTTT. J is TRBJ2-3 and V is TRBV7-2; D ambiguous. V dropped 1 base and J dropped 1 base, with 9 bases sitting between them. The CDR3 extends over 15 amino acids. The germline CDR1 and CDR2 sequences are SGHTA and FQGNSA.

The chain has TRBV11-2 and TRBJ2-7; the match to TRBD2 covers 13 bases. The CDR3 loop spans 17 amino acids. Germline V gene sequence: CDR1 SGHAT, CDR2 FQNNGV. J gave up 2 bases and V 5 bases, and 9 bases lay outside the gene matches. DNA for the CDR3: TGTGCCAGCAGCCCTGGACTAGCGGGAGTTCTACCCTACGAGCAGTACTTC. Translated: CASSPGLAGVLPYEQYF. The full variable domain, in which reference TRBV11-2 and TRBJ2-7 provide the parts outside the CDR3, is EAGVAQSPRYKIIEKRQSVAFWCNPISGHATLYWYQQILGQGPKLLIQFQNNGVVDDSQLPKDRFSAERLKGVDSTLKIQPAKLEDSAVYLCASSPGLAGVLPYEQYFGPGTRLTVT.